This T cell receptor (beta chain) was identified during a study of cytomegalovirus exposure and HLA in healthy donors. Points from the study as a whole: The dataset shows that most TCR sequences were rare, while some public TCRs occurred in many donors. For TCR beta chains, V- and J-gene trimming was later linked to a missense DCLRE1C variant.

The PCR was carried out with 60 Vbeta primers and 13 Jbeta primers. Some clones are missing from TCRdb's copy, which holds only in-frame ones; the method was immunoSEQ multiplex PCR. The table records about 190,000 clones, around 83% of them present only once. Comments on this clone: What it recognizes is unknown.

Germline CDR1 SGHRS, CDR2 YFSETQ. The CDR3 is 11 residues long. Deletions cut 0 bases from V and 8 bases from J, with 5 bases between. J is TRBJ1-2 and V is TRBV5-1; D not resolved. This clonotype was sampled from a man aged 50 to 59 in good health and CMV-seronegative. Material for sequencing was PBMCs. The CDR3 sequence: CASSLDEGYTF. The DNA of the CDR3 is TGCGCCAGCAGCTTGGATGAGGGCTACACCTTC.